Following are 27 T cell receptor beta chains from one sample sequenced in a study of T cell responses to AZD1222 COVID-19 vaccine. Clones were read by immunoSEQ multiplex PCR, and TCRdb kept only the in-frame ones, dropping some. This table holds 150,000 to 200,000 clones, more than 80% found once. Material: peripheral blood, obtained on day 0 of AZD1222 vaccination. These TCRs come from an adult in good health.

The gene calls are TRBV6-6 and TRBJ2-7, with 9 bases lining up with TRBD2. The CDR3 runs to 16 residues. The ends lost 0 bases at V and 4 bases at J; junction bases unmatched: 7. In germline, CDR1 is MNHNY, CDR2 SVGAGI (reference sequence). The CDR3 region has the DNA TGTGCCAGCAGTTACTCGAAGGTTGCGGGAGGGTACGAGCAGTACTTC. This translates into CASSYSKVAGGYEQYF.

The chain couples TRBV19 to TRBJ1-5; possibly TRBD1 for D (5 bases). Germline loops: CDR1 LNHDA, CDR2 SQIVND (reference sequence). V gave up 3 bases and J gave up 3 bases, with 21 bases separating them. The CDR3 is 18 residues long. The CDR3 DNA reads as TGTGCCAGTAGTATGGGCTTGGTATCGGCAGGGCTCAATCAGCCCCAGCATTTT. This codes for CASSMGLVSAGLNQPQHF.

The rearrangement links TRBV2 to TRBJ1-6, with TRBD1 as a possible D gene (6 bases). V shed 6 bases and J shed 7 bases, with 13 bases lying between them. Germline CDR1 and CDR2: SNHLY and FYNNEI. The CDR3 is 14 amino acids. CDR3 residues: CASRTTGLNSPLHF. The CDR3 DNA follows: TGTGCCAGCAGAACAACAGGGCTCAATTCACCCCTCCACTTT.

This chain links TRBV7-9 with TRBJ1-4; TRBD1 agrees at 8 bases. The CDR3 covers 16 residues. With 3 bases clipped from V and 7 bases from J, the junction kept 10 bases outside the gene matches. Germline values: CDR1 SEHNR, CDR2 FQNEAQ (reference sequence). The CDR3 region has the DNA TGTGCCAGCAGCTTTCGGCACGGGACAGGCGGTGAAAAACTGTTTTTT. Its translation: CASSFRHGTGGEKLFF.

The chain recombines TRBV30 with TRBJ2-6, with a tentative D call TRBD2 (5 bases). With 0 bases removed from V and 0 bases from J, the gap between germline ends came to 6 bases. The CDR3 sequence is 15 residues long. The germline gives CDR1 GTSNPN, CDR2 SVGIG (reference sequence). This CDR3 reads CAWSVGSSGANVLTF. CDR3 bases: TGTGCCTGGAGTGTAGGGAGCTCTGGGGCCAACGTCCTGACTTTC. The variable domain in full, completed from reference TRBV30 and TRBJ2-6, reads SQTIHQWPATLVQPVGSPLSLECTVEGTSNPNLYWYRQAAGRGLQLLFYSVGIGQISSEVPQNLSASRPQDRQFILSSKKLLLSDSGFYLCAWSVGSSGANVLTFGAGSRLTVL.

CDR3: CASGLAGADTQYF. CDR3 coding DNA: TGTGCTAGTGGTTTGGCGGGAGCAGATACGCAGTATTTT. The chain couples TRBV12-5 to TRBJ2-3, with a tentative D call TRBD2 (6 bases). Germline CDR1 is LGHNT and CDR2 is FRNRAP. This CDR3 has 13 amino acids. V dropped 1 base and J dropped 4 bases, with 6 bases sitting between them.

This clone was recorded only once. CDR3 DNA sequence: TGTGCCAGCAGCAAAGGGTGGGATGTGGGCAATCAGCCCCAGCATTTT. The encoded protein is CASSKGWDVGNQPQHF. The chain couples TRBV21-1 to TRBJ1-5. TRBV21-1 is recorded as a pseudogene. The length of the CDR3 is 16 residues.

The V gene is TRBV19, the J gene TRBJ2-1, with D possibly TRBD2 on 6 matching bases. Germline assignment: CDR1 LNHDA and CDR2 SQIVND (reference sequence). The CDR3 length is 16 residues. Trimming took 1 base from V and 2 from J, leaving 12 bases between them. The CDR3 DNA reads as TGTGCCAGTAGTATAGTACTAGCAGATACCTACAATGAGCAGTTCTTC. Translation: CASSIVLADTYNEQFF. Filled out from reference TRBV19 and TRBJ2-1, the complete variable domain reads DGGITQSPKYLFRKEGQNVTLSCEQNLNHDAMYWYRQDPGQGLRLIYYSQIVNDFQKGDIAEGYSVSREKKESFPLTVTSAQKNPTAFYLCASSIVLADTYNEQFFGPGTRLTVL.

This chain connects TRBV5-1 to TRBJ2-5; TRBD1 aligns across 10 bases. In germline, CDR1 is SGHRS, CDR2 YFSETQ. The CDR3 is 16 amino acids. The J segment lost 2 bases and the V segment lost 5 bases, leaving 9 bases of the junction unmatched. CDR3 residues: CASSKGQGLQQETQYF. The DNA of the CDR3 is TGCGCCAGCAGTAAGGGACAGGGGCTGCAGCAAGAGACCCAGTACTTC.

This clone was picked up one time. The V gene is TRBV7-6, the J gene TRBJ2-7; TRBD2 matches at 7 bases. Trimming cost V 5 bases and J 5 bases; bases outside gene matches: 18. Germline CDR1 and CDR2: SGHVS and FNYEAQ. The CDR3 spans 17 residues. The CDR3 DNA reads TGTGCCAGCAGCCCCTTAGAGTGGGGGGGGGACCCCCACGAGCAGTACTTC. Translating gives CASSPLEWGGDPHEQYF.

This clone has a single count. This chain joins TRBV19 and TRBJ2-3, with D unclear. This CDR3 region has 12 residues. Trimming cost V 5 bases and J 0 bases, with 3 bases left between them. Germline CDR1 LNHDA, CDR2 SQIVND (reference sequence). The DNA of the CDR3 is TGTGCCAGTAGTGCAAGCACAGATACGCAGTATTTT. It encodes CASSASTDTQYF. Full variable domain (outside the CDR3, taken from reference TRBV19 and TRBJ2-3): DGGITQSPKYLFRKEGQNVTLSCEQNLNHDAMYWYRQDPGQGLRLIYYSQIVNDFQKGDIAEGYSVSREKKESFPLTVTSAQKNPTAFYLCASSASTDTQYFGPGTRLTVL.

The rearrangement joins TRBV5-6 to TRBJ1-2; a possible D gene is TRBD1 (5 bases). Trimming took 4 bases from V and 6 from J, leaving 22 bases between them. The CDR3 has 16 residues. Germline V gives CDR1 SGHDT, CDR2 YYEEEE. As DNA, the CDR3 is TGTGCCAGCAGCCTGAGCCCCACAGCCCAGGGAGATGGCTACACCTTC. The encoded protein is CASSLSPTAQGDGYTF.

The V call is TRBV5-1, the J call TRBJ2-6; 7 positions match TRBD1. The V gene's germline CDR1 is SGHRS and CDR2 YFSETQ. The CDR3 consists of 17 residues. With 2 bases clipped from V and 2 bases from J, the junction kept 7 bases outside the gene matches. CDR3 protein: CASSFGTQGAGANVLTF. The DNA of the CDR3 is TGCGCCAGCAGCTTTGGGACGCAGGGGGCTGGGGCCAACGTCCTGACTTTC. The full variable domain, its missing parts supplied by reference TRBV5-1 and TRBJ2-6, is KAGVTQTPRYLIKTRGQQVTLSCSPISGHRSVSWYQQTPGQGLQFLFEYFSETQRNKGNFPGRFSGRQFSNSRSEMNVSTLELGDSALYLCASSFGTQGAGANVLTFGAGSRLTVL.

The chain combines TRBV28 with TRBJ2-3; D is possibly TRBD2 (6 bases). V was cut by 4 bases and J by 1 base, with 9 bases left in between. Germline V CDR1 and CDR2: MDHEN, SYDVKM. The CDR3 has 14 residues. The DNA for the CDR3 is TGTGCCAGCAGTTCCCCGGGGGGCACAGATACGCAGTATTTT. Amino acid sequence: CASSSPGGTDTQYF.

The J gene is TRBJ1-6, the V gene TRBV7-9; TRBD1 is a possible D gene (5 bases). The CDR3 length is 13 residues. CDR1 is SEHNR, CDR2 FQNEAQ, per germline (reference sequence). V shed 1 base and J shed 14 bases, with 12 bases lying between them. CDR3 sequence (DNA): TGTGCCAGCAGCTTAGGGAGGGGTAAATCCCTCCACTTT. Its protein is CASSLGRGKSLHF.

V is TRBV6-1 and J is TRBJ1-6; D unclear. The length of the CDR3 is 15 residues. Germline V gives CDR1 MNHNS, CDR2 SASEGT. V was clipped by 0 bases and J by 6 bases, with 9 bases between them. The CDR3 DNA reads as TGTGCCAGCAGTGAAGCAGGGTTGGGTAATTCACCCCTCCACTTT. Translating it yields CASSEAGLGNSPLHF.

The chain employs TRBV12-3 or TRBV12-4 and TRBJ2-2; 9 nucleotides align to TRBD1. Trimming at V came to 8 bases and at J to 6 bases, leaving 4 bases not matched to a gene. This CDR3 contains 13 residues. The CDR3: CASWGQGAGELFF. CDR3 in DNA: TGTGCCAGCTGGGGACAGGGAGCCGGGGAGCTGTTTTTT.

The chain is built from TRBV3-1 (or the pseudogene TRBV3-2) and TRBJ1-5; unclear D gene. Per the germline V gene, CDR1 is LGHDT and CDR2 is YNNKEL (reference sequence). This CDR3 region has 12 residues. The V end was cut by 5 bases, the J end by 7 bases, with 9 bases between. CDR3: CASSETDQPQHF. In nucleotides, the CDR3 is TGTGCCAGCAGCGAGACGGACCAGCCCCAGCATTTT.

The rearrangement uses TRBV19 and TRBJ2-1; TRBD2 is a possible D gene (5 bases). The V gene lost 3 bases and the J gene lost 2 bases, with 11 bases spanning the gap. There are 15 residues in the CDR3. Germline CDR1 LNHDA, CDR2 SQIVND (reference sequence). The CDR3 sequence: CASSISSGPYNEQFF. In DNA form, the CDR3 reads TGTGCCAGTAGTATCTCCAGCGGACCCTACAATGAGCAGTTCTTC.

The gene calls are TRBV10-3 and TRBJ2-7; 12 bases are a match to TRBD1. This CDR3 spans 16 amino acids. Unmatched junction bases numbered 7, after V lost 1 base and J lost 6 bases. The germline CDR1 and CDR2 sequences are ENHRY and SYGVKD. The CDR3 loop reads CAISEFAGTGGFEQYF. As DNA, the CDR3 is TGTGCCATCAGTGAGTTCGCCGGGACAGGGGGCTTCGAGCAGTACTTC.

This clone has a single count. This sequence joins TRBV25-1 and TRBJ1-6; 7 bases map to TRBD1. V shed 11 bases and J 8 bases; nucleotides not matched to a gene: 12. Germline assignment: CDR1 MGHDK and CDR2 SYGVNS. The CDR3 consists of 14 residues. This CDR3 is CAASRRQGDSPLHF. In nucleotides, the CDR3 is TGTGCCGCGAGCCGCAGGCAGGGGGATTCACCCCTCCACTTT.

The chain has TRBV7-9 and TRBJ2-5; 9 bases line up with TRBD1. The CDR3 totals 17 residues. Per the germline V gene, CDR1 is SEHNR and CDR2 is FQNEAQ (reference sequence). V gave up 5 bases and J gave up 2 bases; unmatched junction bases: 12. CDR3 bases: TGTGCCAGCAGCGAAGGGACAGGGAATTTTGTGCAAGAGACCCAGTACTTC. Encoded protein: CASSEGTGNFVQETQYF.

The gene calls are TRBV10-2 and TRBJ2-7; TRBD2 agrees at 8 bases. With V trimmed by 6 bases and J by 2 bases, 3 bases remained unmatched. The CDR3 extends over 13 amino acids. CDR1 and CDR2 from the germline V gene are WSHSY and SAAADI. The CDR3 DNA reads as TGCGCCAGCAGGATAGCGGGGCCCTACGAGCAGTACTTC. Encoded protein: CASRIAGPYEQYF.

The chain has TRBV5-4 and TRBJ2-7, with no clear D. The CDR3 runs to 13 residues. Germline V gene lookup returns CDR1 SGHNT and CDR2 YYREEE (reference sequence). V gave up 1 base and J gave up 4 bases, with 9 bases separating them. For the CDR3, the DNA is TGTGCCAGCAGCTTGAACTATAAGTACGAGCAGTACTTC. This encodes CASSLNYKYEQYF.

This clone was counted once. The chain has TRBV28 and TRBJ2-7; 7 bases fit TRBD1. CDR3 length equals 14 residues. The germline CDR1 and CDR2 sequences are MDHEN and SYDVKM. V lost 8 bases, J lost 0 bases, and 7 bases stayed unmatched. The CDR3 protein is CASSRQGSSYEQYF. The CDR3 coding sequence is TGTGCCAGCTCAAGACAGGGTAGCTCCTACGAGCAGTACTTC.

The V call is TRBV10-2, the J call TRBJ2-5; D is uncertain. V was pared by 5 bases and J by 4 bases, with 5 bases between. Per the germline V gene, CDR1 is WSHSY and CDR2 is SAAADI. The CDR3 covers 11 residues. The DNA of the CDR3 is TGCGCCAGCAGTCTTTCAGAGACCCAGTACTTC. Translating gives CASSLSETQYF.

The V and J genes are TRBV28 and TRBJ1-5; no definite D call. Trimming stripped 5 bases from V and 1 base from J, with 12 bases between. The CDR3 runs 15 residues. CDR1 and CDR2 (germline): MDHEN, SYDVKM. The CDR3 sequence is CASSERRLSNQPQHF. The CDR3 DNA reads as TGTGCCAGCAGTGAAAGACGGCTCAGCAATCAGCCCCAGCATTTT.